This T cell receptor beta chain derives from a study of T cells in localized non-small cell lung cancer. This clone was recorded once. V was cut by 4 bases and J by 7 bases, with 17 bases left in between. The CDR3 consists of 15 residues. CDR1 is KGHSH and CDR2 is LQKENI in the germline V gene. Assay: immunoSEQ multiplex PCR; the TCRdb copy retains only in-frame clones and omits some. The sample gives around 40,000 clones, around 87% of which show up once; approximately 6.4% is in the top ten. The sample in question was peripheral blood, obtained before any cancer treatment. This rearrangement joins TRBV18 to TRBJ1-3; tentative D call: TRBD1 (6 bases). The sequence came from a woman aged 18 to 55 with stage III lung adenocarcinoma. The CDR3 region has the DNA TGTGCCAGCTCACAACTACAGGGTTACCTGAACACCATATATTTT. Amino acids: CASSQLQGYLNTIYF.